Shown below are 24 T cell receptor delta chains from a single sample sequenced in a study of Vδ1+ human thymocytes. Sequences come from RNA converted to cDNA by reverse transcription. Multiplex PCR used pooled V-gene forward primers and a constant-region reverse primer to amplify CDR3s. TCRdb re-called the multiplex PCR reads through CATT. The repertoire consists of tens of thousands of delta-chain clones, with over 7% occurring once and the leading ten covering over 0.75%. General study results and limits: Highly polyclonal TRG and TRD repertoires with Gaussian CDR3 length distributions appeared in thymus.

These receptors are not linked to any known antigen. Sequencing was performed on Vdelta1+ gamma-delta thymocytes from the thymus. The subset denotes: FACS-sorted CD3+ TCRalphabeta- TCRVdelta1+ TCRVdelta2- thymocytes. These receptors were obtained from a child younger than two who had congenital heart surgery.

In this sample, this clone turned up a few times. This rearrangement joins TRDV3 to TRDJ1, with a tentative D call TRDD3 (5 bases). The CDR3 runs to 16 residues. Germline-derived CDR1 and CDR2 are TVYSNPD and GDNSRS (reference sequence). Trimming cost V 5 bases and J 1 base, with 23 bases left between them. Here the CDR3 reads CAASPEGTPLTDKLIF. CDR3 bases: TGTGCCGCCTCTCCCGAGGGGACTCCTCTCACCGATAAACTCATCTTT.

The V gene was left uncalled, and the J gene is TRDJ1; the D call of TRDD3 is as the table states it, not checked on the DNA. The CDR3 runs to 17 residues. CDR3 sequence reads: CACDTVSPGGYVDKLIF. In nucleotides, the CDR3 is TGTGCCTGTGACACCGTGTCTCCTGGGGGATACGTGGACAAACTCATCTTT.

The V and J genes are TRDV1 and TRDJ1; 10 nucleotides match TRDD3. CDR1 and CDR2 from the germline V gene are TSWWSYY and QGS. This CDR3 is 19 amino acids long. V trimming: 7 bases; J trimming: 1 base; junction bases outside the gene matches: 18. CDR3 sequence reads: CALEAPNYWGISATDKLIF. The CDR3 nucleotides read TGTGCTCTTGAGGCTCCAAATTACTGGGGGATCTCAGCCACCGATAAACTCATCTTT.

The genes are TRDV1 and TRDJ1, with D possibly matching TRDD3 (6 bases). CDR3 length: 18 residues. CDR1 is TSWWSYY, CDR2 QGS, per germline. The V gene lost 0 bases and the J gene lost 3 bases, with 20 bases spanning the gap. Written as DNA, the CDR3 is TGTGCTCTTGGGGAACTAGTTGGGGGCGGTGGGGCCGCCGATAAACTCATCTTT. It codes for CALGELVGGGGAADKLIF.

This clone was picked up a small number of times. V is TRDV1 and J is TRDJ1, with TRDD2 matching 8 bases. Germline CDR1 reads TSWWSYY; CDR2 reads QGS. The V segment lost 2 bases and the J segment 7 bases; nucleotides outside the gene matches: 21. The CDR3 runs 19 residues. Here the CDR3 DNA reads TGTGCTCTTGGGGAAGACCTTCCTAAGGTTCTTACTACCTCCGGTAAACTCATCTTT. Residues: CALGEDLPKVLTTSGKLIF.

This clone was recorded a few times. The chain joins TRDV1 to TRDJ1; perhaps TRDD3 as D (6 bases). With 0 bases removed from V and 5 bases from J, the gap between germline ends came to 19 bases. Germline CDR1 is TSWWSYY and CDR2 is QGS. The CDR3 is 17 amino acids. The CDR3 sequence: CALGELGGKKIRDKLIF. The CDR3 bases are TGTGCTCTTGGGGAACTAGGGGGGAAGAAAATCCGGGATAAACTCATCTTT.

The sample holds a few counts of this clone. The chain carries TRDV1 and TRDJ1; D remains ambiguous. CDR3 length: 15 residues. The V and J ends lost 1 base and 3 bases respectively, with 12 bases between them. CDR1 TSWWSYY and CDR2 QGS come from the germline V gene. In DNA form, the CDR3 reads TGTGCTCTTGGGGAACGGGGTAGCTACGCCGATAAACTCATCTTT. Amino acid sequence: CALGERGSYADKLIF.

This clone appeared a few times. This rearrangement joins TRDV1 to TRDJ2; TRDD3 matches at 12 bases. The trim removed 4 bases at V and 5 bases at J, leaving 8 bases unmatched. Germline CDR1 TSWWSYY, CDR2 QGS. The CDR3 loop spans 17 amino acids. The CDR3 sequence: CALGVRPLGDTTAQLFF. The CDR3 nucleotides are TGTGCTCTTGGGGTTCGTCCACTGGGGGATACAACAGCACAACTCTTCTTT.

This sequence joins TRDV1 and TRDJ1, with TRDD3 matching over 10 bases. The J gene, missing from TCRdb, was assigned here through DNA to germline matching. The trim removed 2 bases at V and 7 bases at J, leaving 22 bases unmatched. This CDR3 is built from 20 residues. The V gene's germline CDR1 is TSWWSYY and CDR2 QGS. Here the CDR3 DNA reads TGTGCTCTTGGGGAAGGGATCCGTACGCCTACTGGGGGATGCGAGCCTAAACTCATCTTT. Encoded protein: CALGEGIRTPTGGCEPKLIF.

This clone was observed a handful of times. This chain joins TRDV1 and TRDJ1; unclear D gene. The CDR3 sequence is 17 residues long. V lost 0 bases, J lost 0 bases, and 14 bases lay in between. Germline CDR1 and CDR2: TSWWSYY and QGS. The CDR3 DNA reads TGTGCTCTTGGGGAACTAAGGTTGCCCCCGTACACCGATAAACTCATCTTT. It specifies CALGELRLPPYTDKLIF.

Points on this clone: The junction shows a germline mismatch at one end, possibly a read error. Additional DNA sequences in this sample encode the identical CDR3. The chain uses TRDV1 and TRDJ1, with 10 bases identical to TRDD3. This CDR3 has 21 amino acids. The germline V gene encodes CDR1 TSWWSYY and CDR2 QGS. CDR3 in DNA: TGTGCTCCACGTCTAACGTTGACGGGGCGTGGGGGATACATGTACACCGATAAGCTCATCTTT. This encodes CAPRLTLTGRGGYMYTDKLIF.

This clone was detected a few times. The chain uses TRDV1 and TRDJ1, with D possibly matching TRDD3 (6 bases). Germline V gene lookup returns CDR1 TSWWSYY and CDR2 QGS. V was trimmed by 3 bases and J by 5 bases, leaving 19 bases between them. This CDR3 spans 16 amino acids. In nucleotides, the CDR3 is TGTGCTCTTGGGGACTTCCCACCTCGTCTGGGGGATAAACTCATCTTT. As protein: CALGDFPPRLGDKLIF.

A few counts support this clone. This chain connects TRDV1 to TRDJ1, with TRDD3 identical over 10 bases. J was trimmed by 2 bases and V by 5 bases; bases with no gene match: 29. Per germline, CDR1 TSWWSYY and CDR2 QGS. The CDR3 totals 23 residues. In DNA, the CDR3 is TGTGCTCTTGGGAAAACTGGGGGATCGTACCCCCTGGCGTATTGGGGCGAAACCGATAAACTCATCTTT. Its translation: CALGKTGGSYPLAYWGETDKLIF.

The chain employs TRDV1 and TRDJ1; 8 bases match TRDD3. Germline loops: CDR1 TSWWSYY, CDR2 QGS. CDR3 size: 20 residues. The junction had 20 bases not matched to a gene; V was cut back by 5 bases and J by 0 bases. The CDR3 region has the DNA TGTGCTCTTGGGACCAAAAGAGGTGGGGGATCTGGACTGTACACCGATAAACTCATCTTT. This encodes CALGTKRGGGSGLYTDKLIF.

The V call is TRDV1, the J call TRDJ1; 10 nucleotides match TRDD3. Germline assignment: CDR1 TSWWSYY and CDR2 QGS. V lost 1 base to trimming and J lost 1 base; unmatched junction nucleotides: 24. The CDR3 runs 23 residues. Here the CDR3 reads CALGERSTFVRGIRVWCTDKLIF. As DNA, the CDR3 is TGTGCTCTTGGGGAACGGTCGACCTTCGTCCGGGGGATACGCGTTTGGTGCACCGATAAACTCATCTTT.

The chain links TRDV1 to TRDJ1; perhaps TRDD3 as D (5 bases). CDR1 and CDR2 from the germline V gene are TSWWSYY and QGS. The V end was cut by 5 bases, the J end by 0 bases, with 22 bases between. The CDR3 extends over 18 amino acids. The CDR3, as DNA: TGTGCTCTTGGGTCCCCCGGGGGGGGCCGGCACAACACCGATAAACTCATCTTT. Its protein is CALGSPGGGRHNTDKLIF.

This clone has only a few counts. The junction does not match germline at one end; this may be a read error. The rearrangement links TRDV1 to TRDJ1; TRDD3 agrees at 11 bases. The CDR3 loop spans 20 amino acids. Germline V gene lookup returns CDR1 TSWWSYY and CDR2 QGS. The CDR3 region is CAPGELGDRWGIRWTDKLIF. The DNA of the CDR3 is TGTGCTCCTGGGGAACTGGGGGATAGGTGGGGGATACGTTGGACCGATAAACTCATCTTT.

The chain joins TRDV1 to TRDJ1; 13 positions match TRDD3. Here the J gene was assigned by germline matching of the DNA, as TCRdb has none. V was pared by 1 base and J by 0 bases, with 26 bases of the junction left unmatched. The CDR3 consists of 25 residues. CDR1 TSWWSYY and CDR2 QGS come from the germline V gene. The CDR3 here is CALGERTSFLTGGYAYHKYTDKLIF. CDR3 nucleotide sequence: TGTGCTCTTGGGGAACGGACTTCCTTCTTAACTGGGGGATACGCGTATCATAAGTACACCGATAAACTCATCTTT.

This chain connects TRDV1 to TRDJ1, with D perhaps TRDD2 (6 bases). The CDR3 runs 21 residues. V was clipped by 0 bases and J by 4 bases, with 30 bases between them. Per germline, CDR1 TSWWSYY and CDR2 QGS. DNA of the CDR3: TGTGCTCTTGGGGAACTTACCGGGCCTTCCGGGCCCAGGGGGCTGATCGATAAACTCATCTTT. It encodes CALGELTGPSGPRGLIDKLIF.

This clone was picked up a small number of times. The genes are TRDV1 and TRDJ1; D is possibly TRDD3 (5 bases). The CDR3 sequence is 17 residues long. Trimming pared 3 bases from V and 6 bases from J, leaving 23 bases between. CDR1 and CDR2 (germline): TSWWSYY, QGS. The CDR3 spells CALGDGTPWGAAYKLIF. For the CDR3, the DNA is TGTGCTCTTGGGGACGGTACACCTTGGGGTGCGGCGTATAAACTCATCTTT.

A few counts support this clone. The gene calls are TRDV1 and TRDJ1; 9 bases map to TRDD3. The CDR3 runs 20 residues. Germline CDR1 TSWWSYY, CDR2 QGS. The J segment lost 0 bases and the V segment lost 2 bases, leaving 16 bases of the junction unmatched. The CDR3 DNA reads TGTGCTCTTGGGGAATTTGGGTCCTACTGGGGGAACCCGTACACCGATAAACTCATCTTT. It yields the protein CALGEFGSYWGNPYTDKLIF.

This clone has a handful of counts. The chain combines TRDV1 with TRDJ1; TRDD3 matches 7 bases. From germline, CDR1 is TSWWSYY and CDR2 QGS. The J segment lost 6 bases and the V segment lost 3 bases, leaving 13 bases of the junction unmatched. The CDR3 spans 16 residues. CDR3 in amino acids: CALGDASRIRPHKLIF. The DNA for the CDR3 is TGTGCTCTTGGGGACGCATCTCGGATACGCCCTCATAAACTCATCTTT.

J is TRDJ1 and V is TRDV1, with 10 bases that match TRDD3. The germline V gene encodes CDR1 TSWWSYY and CDR2 QGS. The CDR3 extends over 20 amino acids. The trim removed 3 bases at V and 0 bases at J, leaving 16 bases unmatched. CDR3 amino acids: CALGDRASYGGYVHTDKLIF. DNA of the CDR3: TGTGCTCTTGGGGACCGCGCTTCCTACGGGGGATACGTTCACACCGATAAACTCATCTTT.

This clone has only a few counts. The rearrangement uses TRDV1 and TRDJ1; 9 positions match TRDD2. CDR1 is TSWWSYY and CDR2 is QGS in the germline V gene. This CDR3 is built from 21 residues. Losses at the gene ends were 1 base for V and 7 bases for J; bases not matched to a gene: 25. CDR3 sequence (DNA): TGTGCTCTTGGGGAACCCACCTACCTTCCTACGACGTGGGGGACCGTCGGTAAACTCATCTTT. This encodes CALGEPTYLPTTWGTVGKLIF.